Given below is one T cell receptor (beta chain) in context. Its antigen is not identified. The length of the CDR3 is 14 residues. Germline V gene lookup returns CDR1 LNHDA and CDR2 SQIVND (reference sequence). Losses at the gene ends were 6 bases for V and 7 bases for J; bases not matched to a gene: 8. These data are taken from a study of CD4 T cells in relation to SARS-CoV-2 and coronaviruses. Study-wide background: Negative control cultures got HIV-1 Nef peptides or no peptide.

Unexposed donor CD4+ T cells date from about 2011-2018, before the COVID-19 pandemic. After nine to ten days of culture, CD4+ T cells were isolated. General study results and limits: In around three fifths of donors, memory CD4+ clonotypes crossrecognized SARS-CoV-2 and at least one common cold coronavirus spike.

The protocol was immunoSEQ multiplex PCR, while the TCRdb copy is restricted to in-frame clones and leaves out a portion. The data contain more than 20,000 clones, about 70% of them singletons. The V gene is TRBV19, the J gene TRBJ1-5; TRBD1 agrees at 8 bases. Sample: CD4+ T cells from PBMCs, cultured in vitro. This receptor was obtained from a human donor in good health. The CDR3 nucleotides are TGTGCCAGTAGAGTGGACAGGGCGGGGCAGCCCCAGCATTTT. Its protein product is CASRVDRAGQPQHF.